This TCR beta chain was documented in a study of Tregs in tolerant kidney transplant recipients. The germline gives CDR1 SEHNR, CDR2 FQNEAQ (reference sequence). This CDR3 has 14 residues. V was trimmed by 5 bases and J by 4 bases, leaving 13 bases between them. Using immunoSEQ multiplex PCR, the repertoire was profiled, and TCRdb retains in-frame clones only, with some absent. The table for this sample gives over 2,000 clones. Recipient PBMCs carried a CFSE label and met irradiated graft donor PBMCs for more than five days before FACS sorting. Its frequency marks this clone as medium-sized. The antigen remains undetermined. The CDR3 extends 3 residues past the end of the read, so its final part is completed from the germline J gene.

The source is a human patient who received a combined kidney and bone marrow transplant. The sequencing used CD8+ T cells from blood cultured with allogeneic cells, collected before the transplant. The chain is built from TRBV7-9 and TRBJ2-3, with D perhaps TRBD2 (5 bases). The part of the CDR3 DNA that was read is TGTGCCAGCAGCCCACTAGTTTTCCCAGATACG. Its protein is CASSPLVFPDT. The entire CDR3 sequence reads CASSPLVFPDTQYF.